Below, 18 T cell receptor beta chains from the same sample are listed, as sequenced in a study of blood T cell repertoires in COVID-19. TCRdb's table, derived via immunoSEQ multiplex PCR, lists solely in-frame clones and lacks some. The repertoire consists of 150,000 or so clones, with about 86% occurring once and the leading ten covering approximately 30%. Source material: peripheral blood. The origin of the receptors is a woman between 55 and 75 years old with acute or convalescent COVID-19.

The sample holds one count of this clone. The V call is TRBV19, the J call TRBJ2-5; TRBD1 matches at 7 bases. CDR3 length: 19 residues. Germline CDR1 reads LNHDA; CDR2 reads SQIVND (reference sequence). J lost 4 bases, V lost 0 bases, and 17 bases had no gene match. The chain's CDR3 is CASSIDPFYAGTEGETQYF. The CDR3 nucleotides are TGTGCCAGTAGTATAGATCCGTTCTACGCCGGGACAGAAGGAGAGACCCAGTACTTC.

This clone was found a few times. At one end the junction does not follow the germline gene, possibly because of a read error. The chain links TRBV30 to TRBJ1-2, with TRBD1 as a possible D gene (6 bases). This CDR3 is built from 12 residues. CDR1 GTSNPN and CDR2 SVGIG come from the germline V gene (reference sequence). Here the CDR3 reads CARRGADYGYTF. In DNA, the CDR3 is TGTGCCCGGAGGGGGGCTGACTATGGCTACACCTTC. The whole variable domain, filled in from reference TRBV30 and TRBJ1-2, reads SQTIHQWPATLVQPVGSPLSLECTVEGTSNPNLYWYRQAAGRGLQLLFYSVGIGQISSEVPQNLSASRPQDRQFILSSKKLLLSDSGFYLCARRGADYGYTFGSGTRLTVV.

The chain recombines TRBV25-1 with TRBJ1-4; 9 bases match TRBD1. J gave up 8 bases and V 8 bases, and 18 bases lay outside the gene matches. The V gene's germline CDR1 is MGHDK and CDR2 SYGVNS. The CDR3 consists of 17 residues. The CDR3 nucleotides read TGTGCCAGCGAGCAGGGCGGACAGGGGATCCTTCGGGAAAAACTGTTTTTT. As protein: CASEQGGQGILREKLFF. Looking up the rest from reference TRBV25-1 and TRBJ1-4 gives the full variable domain: EADIYQTPRYLVIGTGKKITLECSQTMGHDKMYWYQQDPGMELHLIHYSYGVNSTEKGDLSSESTVSRIRTEHFPLTLESARPSHTSQYLCASEQGGQGILREKLFFGSGTQLSVL.

The CDR3 DNA is TGTGCCTGGCGTCTCTCTGGGGCCAACGTCCTGACTTTC. Protein sequence: CAWRLSGANVLTF. The V gene is TRBV30, the J gene TRBJ2-6; D gene uncertain. The CDR3 has 13 residues. Per the germline V gene, CDR1 is GTSNPN and CDR2 is SVGIG (reference sequence). The V end lost 5 bases, the J end lost 0 bases, and 5 bases lay between the germline ends.

This clone is a singleton in its sample. This chain's CDR3 is CASSVYYNEQFF. DNA for the CDR3: TGTGCCAGCAGTGTCTACTACAATGAGCAGTTCTTC. This chain joins TRBV28 and TRBJ2-1; no reliable D call. Trimming shortened V by 5 bases and J by 3 bases, and 5 bases separated the two germline ends. The length of the CDR3 is 12 residues. Per germline, CDR1 MDHEN and CDR2 SYDVKM.

With regard to this clone: Other nucleotide sequences from this sample produce the same CDR3. The chain combines TRBV3-1 (or the pseudogene TRBV3-2) with TRBJ1-6; unclear D gene. V dropped 3 bases and J dropped 0 bases, with 6 bases sitting between them. This CDR3 spans 15 amino acids. The germline CDR1 and CDR2 sequences are LGHDT and YNNKEL (reference sequence). CDR3 amino acids: CASSQAGSYNSPLHF. In DNA, the CDR3 is TGTGCCAGCAGCCAGGCAGGCTCCTATAATTCACCCCTCCACTTT.

This rearrangement joins TRBV5-4 to TRBJ2-7; 7 nucleotides line up with TRBD1. This CDR3 is 14 amino acids long. Germline V lookup: CDR1 SGHNT, CDR2 YYREEE (reference sequence). Germline trimming cut 0 bases from V and 4 bases from J; bases unmatched to any gene: 4. The CDR3 reads CASSLGGQSYEQYF. CDR3 coding DNA: TGTGCCAGCAGCTTGGGGGGACAGTCATACGAGCAGTACTTC.

The genes are TRBV3-1 (or the pseudogene TRBV3-2) and TRBJ1-2, with D perhaps TRBD1 (5 bases). CDR3 length: 14 amino acids. Between the trimmed V and J ends, which lost 2 bases and 7 bases, there was a span of 14 bases. CDR1 is LGHDT, CDR2 YNNKEL, per germline (reference sequence). The DNA for the CDR3 is TGTGCCAGCAGCCAACCCGACAGTTTCGGTGGCTACACCTTC. This translates into CASSQPDSFGGYTF.

This clone was observed a single time. The chain uses TRBV5-1 and TRBJ1-1; perhaps TRBD1 as D (5 bases). Trimming took 0 bases from V and 0 from J, leaving 12 bases between them. This CDR3 is 16 amino acids long. Looked up from germline, CDR1 is SGHRS and CDR2 is YFSETQ. The CDR3 loop is CASSLGQGIMNTEAFF. The CDR3 DNA reads as TGCGCCAGCAGCTTGGGTCAGGGAATCATGAACACTGAAGCTTTCTTT. Looking up the rest from reference TRBV5-1 and TRBJ1-1 gives the full variable domain: KAGVTQTPRYLIKTRGQQVTLSCSPISGHRSVSWYQQTPGQGLQFLFEYFSETQRNKGNFPGRFSGRQFSNSRSEMNVSTLELGDSALYLCASSLGQGIMNTEAFFGQGTRLTVV.

The chain combines TRBV29-1 with TRBJ1-4, with TRBD1 identical over 8 bases. With 7 bases clipped from V and 3 bases from J, the junction kept 10 bases outside the gene matches. This CDR3 comprises 15 residues. The germline gives CDR1 SQVTM, CDR2 ANQGSEA. CDR3 DNA: TGCAGCGCTCTAAGGACAGGGCTGTCTAATGAAAAACTGTTTTTT. Protein: CSALRTGLSNEKLFF.

The chain is built from TRBV4-2 and TRBJ2-7, with D unclear. Trimming left V 0 bases short and J 3 bases short, with 12 bases between. The length of the CDR3 is 15 residues. Germline V gene data show CDR1 as LGHNA and CDR2 as YNFKEQ. The CDR3 here is CASSQDQIANYEQYF. CDR3 bases: TGTGCCAGCAGCCAAGATCAAATAGCAAACTACGAGCAGTACTTC.

This clone was detected only a few times. The V call is TRBV2, the J call TRBJ2-3; TRBD2 matches 10 bases. Germline V CDR1 and CDR2: SNHLY, FYNNEI. The CDR3 covers 15 residues. V lost 8 bases to trimming and J lost 4 bases; unmatched junction nucleotides: 9. For the CDR3, the DNA is TGTGCCAGCTCCCGGACTAGCGGACGGGCAGATACGCAGTATTTT. Amino acid sequence: CASSRTSGRADTQYF.

The gene calls are TRBV5-6 and TRBJ1-5, with a tentative D call TRBD1 (6 bases). The CDR3 totals 16 residues. Trimming shortened V by 2 bases and J by 1 base, and 13 bases separated the two germline ends. CDR1 and CDR2 (germline): SGHDT, YYEEEE. The CDR3 reads CASSFWGRGSNQPQHF. CDR3 coding DNA: TGTGCCAGCAGCTTTTGGGGGCGCGGGAGCAATCAGCCCCAGCATTTT.

This chain connects TRBV28 to TRBJ1-5, with TRBD1 matching over 8 bases. V trimming: 1 base; J trimming: 3 bases; junction bases outside the gene matches: 2. Germline CDR1 MDHEN, CDR2 SYDVKM. The CDR3 is 15 residues long. The CDR3, as DNA: TGTGCCAGCAGTTTATTGACAGGGGACAATCAGCCCCAGCATTTT. Amino acids: CASSLLTGDNQPQHF.

This clone came up a few times. V gene TRBV29-1 combines with J gene TRBJ2-2; 7 bases are a match to TRBD1. The CDR3 is 14 amino acids. With 4 bases clipped from V and 5 bases from J, the junction kept 7 bases outside the gene matches. CDR1 and CDR2 (germline): SQVTM, ANQGSEA. For the CDR3, the DNA is TGCAGCGTTGCGCTGGCAGGGGGAACCGGGGAGCTGTTTTTT. Residues: CSVALAGGTGELFF.

The chain has TRBV5-4 and TRBJ2-2; 8 positions agree with TRBD1. CDR3 length equals 15 residues. The junction had 2 bases not matched to a gene; V was cut back by 3 bases and J by 1 base. In germline, CDR1 is SGHNT, CDR2 YYREEE (reference sequence). DNA for the CDR3: TGTGCCAGCAGCTGGGACAGGAGGAACACCGGGGAGCTGTTTTTT. Its protein is CASSWDRRNTGELFF. The full variable domain, rest sourced from reference TRBV5-4 and TRBJ2-2, is ETGVTQSPTHLIKTRGQQVTLRCSSQSGHNTVSWYQQALGQGPQFIFQYYREEENGRGNFPPRFSGLQFPNYSSELNVNALELDDSALYLCASSWDRRNTGELFFGEGSRLTVL.

The chain is built from TRBV11-3 and TRBJ2-1, with D perhaps TRBD1 (6 bases). CDR1 and CDR2 from the germline V gene are SGHNT and YENEEA. The CDR3 has 15 amino acids. V was pared by 1 base and J by 7 bases, with 14 bases between. The CDR3 coding sequence is TGTGCCAGCAGCTTAGGGCAGGGGATTGGGAATGAGCAGTTCTTC. It is translated as CASSLGQGIGNEQFF. The full variable domain, completed using reference TRBV11-3 and TRBJ2-1, is EAGVVQSPRYKIIEKKQPVAFWCNPISGHNTLYWYLQNLGQGPELLIRYENEEAVDDSQLPKDRFSAERLKGVDSTLKIQPAELGDSAVYLCASSLGQGIGNEQFFGPGTRLTVL.

This chain joins TRBV9 and TRBJ2-7, with TRBD1 matching 9 bases. Per the germline V gene, CDR1 is SGDLS and CDR2 is YYNGEE. After removal of 4 bases from V and 6 bases from J, the junction contained 14 bases not matched to a gene. The CDR3 consists of 16 residues. CDR3 DNA sequence: TGTGCCAGCAGCCCCCGGCAAGGGACAGGGACGCTCGAGCAGTACTTC. It yields the protein CASSPRQGTGTLEQYF. The full variable domain, rest sourced from reference TRBV9 and TRBJ2-7, is DSGVTQTPKHLITATGQRVTLRCSPRSGDLSVYWYQQSLDQGLQFLIQYYNGEERAKGNILERFSAQQFPDLHSELNLSSLELGDSALYFCASSPRQGTGTLEQYFGPGTRLTVT.